This TCR beta chain was identified in a study of regulatory T cells in long-lasting Graves disease. Study-level information: Persistent cases took antithyroid drugs over 5 years and stayed TSH receptor antibody positive. Study outcomes and limitations: The study examined only peripheral blood, not thyroid tissue. Persistent patients had a count of shared public clonotypes (approximately 2,800) that exceeded that of new patients (around 1,000). Persistent disease exhibited a predilection for TRBV28, TRBJ1-2 and TRBJ2-5.

There are a few counts of this clonotype. What it recognizes is unknown. Time point defined: persistent/refractory GD, antithyroid drugs over 5 years with positive TRAb. The TCR library was prepared using RNA isolated from PBMCs. Trimming stripped 7 bases from V and 4 bases from J, with 13 bases between. CDR3 length: 13 residues. Arm-PCR with iRepertoire HTBI primers amplified the CDR3 regions for these TCR beta libraries. TCRdb itself ran the multiplex PCR reads through MiXCR, one entry per CDR3 protein. Found here are a few hundred thousand distinct CDR3 sequences, approximately 25% of them singletons; the top ten hold approximately 27%.

This TCR was sampled from a woman aged 40-49 years with Graves disease. Sequenced here: peripheral blood mononuclear cells (PBMCs), sampled when the disease was refractory, from a patient treated with antithyroid drugs. V is TRBV12-3 or TRBV12-4 and J is TRBJ1-2; D is possibly TRBD1 (6 bases). The CDR3 spells CASTGHGLYGYTF. CDR3 DNA sequence: TGTGCCAGCACGGGACACGGACTCTATGGCTACACCTTC.